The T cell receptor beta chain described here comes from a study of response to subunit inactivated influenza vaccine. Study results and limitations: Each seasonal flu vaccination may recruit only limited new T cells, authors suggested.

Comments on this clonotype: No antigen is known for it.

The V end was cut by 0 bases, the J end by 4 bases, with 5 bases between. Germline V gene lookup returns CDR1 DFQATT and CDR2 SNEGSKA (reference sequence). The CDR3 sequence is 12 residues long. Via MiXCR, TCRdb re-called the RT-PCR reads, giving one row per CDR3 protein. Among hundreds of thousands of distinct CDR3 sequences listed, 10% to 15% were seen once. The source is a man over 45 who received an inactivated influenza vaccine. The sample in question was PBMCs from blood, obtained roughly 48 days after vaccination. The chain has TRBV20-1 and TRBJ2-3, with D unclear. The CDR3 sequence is CSARDTPDTQYF. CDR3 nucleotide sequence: TGCAGTGCTAGAGATACTCCAGATACGCAGTATTTT.